This T cell receptor (beta chain) was recovered during a study of blood T cell repertoires in COVID-19. The protocol was immunoSEQ multiplex PCR, while the TCRdb copy is restricted to in-frame clones and leaves out a portion. The sample includes some 170,000 clones, around 84% of them seen just once. The sequence came from a woman of 80 years or more with acute or convalescent COVID-19. The sequenced material came from peripheral blood.

In DNA form, the CDR3 reads TGTGCCAGCGGAGACAGGGCCTCTCAGCCCCAGCATTTT. It yields the protein CASGDRASQPQHF. The chain joins TRBV6-5 to TRBJ1-5; 7 bases agree with TRBD1. The CDR3 loop spans 13 amino acids. Germline V lookup: CDR1 MNHEY, CDR2 SVGAGI. V was pared by 8 bases and J by 6 bases, with 7 bases of the junction left unmatched.